These 20 T cell receptor beta chains came from one sample sequenced in a study of human T cells and chemical hapten exposure. Using its own MiXCR run on the RACE reads, TCRdb lists one record per CDR3 protein. The data show about 380,000 distinct CDR3 sequences, around 5.5% seen once. Time point reported: pre-sensitization, week 0. Treatment of the sample: therapeutic diphenylcyclopropenone sensitization with weekly scalp DPC. The sample consisted of whole blood, taken in connection with sensitization to the hapten diphenylcyclopropenone (DPC). All receptors come from a woman between 50 and 59 years old with alopecia areata. Some clones in this sample may be carry-over from other donors' samples.

This clonotype was seen only a few times. The chain couples TRBV12-3 or TRBV12-4 to TRBJ1-2, with D unclear. Trimming removed 2 bases from V and 8 bases from J, with 9 bases in between. CDR3 size: 12 residues. CDR3 residues: CASSLRDSGYTF. In DNA, the CDR3 is TGTGCCAGCAGTTTACGGGATTCGGGCTACACCTTC.

The table lists this clonotype with many counts. J is TRBJ2-5 and V is TRBV20-1; 8 bases agree with TRBD2. The CDR3 sequence is 14 residues long. The junction had 4 bases not matched to a gene; V was cut back by 0 bases and J by 4 bases. Germline V gene sequence: CDR1 DFQATT, CDR2 SNEGSKA (reference sequence). The CDR3 region is CSARDVLAAETQYF. The CDR3 nucleotides are TGCAGTGCTAGAGATGTACTAGCGGCAGAGACCCAGTACTTC.

This clonotype appeared many times. The J gene is TRBJ2-3, the V gene TRBV27; no clear D. Germline V lookup: CDR1 MNHEY, CDR2 SMNVEV (reference sequence). The V end was cut by 8 bases, the J end by 5 bases, with 14 bases between. The CDR3 has 13 amino acids. For the CDR3, the DNA is TGTGCCAGCTGCTTGCTAGGCGGAGATACGCAGTATTTT. It yields the protein CASCLLGGDTQYF.

In DNA, the CDR3 is TGTGCCAGCAGCTTAGACTTAGCCGGAGAGACCCAGTACTTC. Protein sequence: CASSLDLAGETQYF. The V call is TRBV7-9, the J call TRBJ2-5, with D uncertain. V was pared by 1 base and J by 4 bases, with 10 bases between. This CDR3 has 14 residues. Germline loops: CDR1 SEHNR, CDR2 FQNEAQ (reference sequence).

The sample holds a few counts of this clonotype. The chain carries TRBV6-4 and TRBJ2-1; TRBD2 matches 11 bases. Losses at the gene ends were 3 bases for V and 10 bases for J; bases not matched to a gene: 8. Germline CDR1 and CDR2: MRHNA and SNTAGT. The CDR3 runs 15 residues. CDR3 bases: TGTGCCAGCAGTGAATCACTAGCGGGAGTAGGGGAGCAGTTCTTC. It specifies CASSESLAGVGEQFF.

This clonotype came up many times. The rearrangement links TRBV28 to TRBJ1-1; no definite D call. CDR3 length: 12 residues. V was shortened by 8 bases and J by 0 bases, with 7 bases between the two germline ends. Germline CDR1 reads MDHEN; CDR2 reads SYDVKM. The CDR3: CASLSVNTEAFF. CDR3 coding DNA: TGTGCCAGCCTGTCCGTGAACACTGAAGCTTTCTTT.

This clonotype was detected many times. The chain combines TRBV12-3 or TRBV12-4 with TRBJ1-4; D is unclear. This CDR3 is 11 amino acids long. Trimming shortened V by 5 bases and J by 7 bases, and 5 bases separated the two germline ends. CDR3 loop: CASSNSEKLFF. CDR3 bases: TGTGCCAGCAGTAACAGTGAAAAACTGTTTTTT.

This clonotype has a count of ten or more. The chain carries TRBV4-1 and TRBJ2-3, with 7 bases matching TRBD1. V shed 5 bases, J shed 1 base, and the junction held 3 bases outside the gene matches. CDR3 size: 14 residues. Germline V gene lookup returns CDR1 MGHRA and CDR2 YSYEKL. In DNA form, the CDR3 reads TGCGCCAGCAGCACCGGACAGGGCACAGATACGCAGTATTTT. This sequence encodes CASSTGQGTDTQYF.

The chain employs TRBV11-3 and TRBJ2-7; possibly TRBD2 for D (6 bases). The CDR3 consists of 14 residues. Germline V CDR1 and CDR2: SGHNT, YENEEA. Trimming shortened V by 2 bases and J by 2 bases, and 10 bases separated the two germline ends. Written as DNA, the CDR3 is TGTGCCAGCAGCTTACGCGGAGGGACCTACGAGCAGTACTTC. Protein product: CASSLRGGTYEQYF.

This clonotype occurred a few times. This sequence joins TRBV29-1 and TRBJ2-2; D ambiguous. With 4 bases removed from V and 4 bases from J, the gap between germline ends came to 10 bases. This CDR3 spans 13 amino acids. Germline V CDR1 and CDR2: SQVTM, ANQGSEA. As DNA, the CDR3 is TGCAGCGTTGGAGTTAGCCGCACCGGGGAGCTGTTTTTT. As protein: CSVGVSRTGELFF.

This clonotype was counted at least ten times. The chain couples TRBV7-2 to TRBJ1-5; D call uncertain. This CDR3 contains 15 residues. V was pared by 3 bases and J by 1 base, with 10 bases between. Germline CDR1 is SGHTA and CDR2 is FQGNSA. CDR3 protein: CASSFLGRSNQPQHF. The DNA for the CDR3 is TGTGCCAGCAGCTTCCTAGGACGCAGCAATCAGCCCCAGCATTTT.

The table lists this clonotype with a few counts. This chain links TRBV4-3 with TRBJ1-1, with a tentative D call TRBD1 (6 bases). CDR3 length equals 13 residues. Germline CDR1 reads LGHNA; CDR2 reads YSLEER. The V end was cut by 0 bases, the J end by 8 bases, with 10 bases between. This CDR3 reads CASSQDRGSEAFF. The CDR3 DNA sequence: TGCGCCAGCAGCCAAGATAGGGGGTCGGAAGCTTTCTTT.

This clonotype was observed a handful of times. The rearrangement links TRBV11-2 to TRBJ1-3; TRBD1 agrees at 8 bases. This CDR3 contains 16 residues. CDR1 is SGHAT and CDR2 is FQNNGV in the germline V gene. V was pared by 5 bases and J by 0 bases, with 6 bases of the junction left unmatched. CDR3: CASSLLTGVSGNTIYF. For the CDR3, the DNA is TGTGCCAGCAGCCTTTTGACAGGGGTCTCTGGAAACACCATATATTTT.

This clonotype was detected a few times. The chain is built from TRBV12-3 or TRBV12-4 and TRBJ1-1, with D possibly being TRBD1 (6 bases). This CDR3 contains 15 residues. V lost 2 bases, J lost 4 bases, and 14 bases lay in between. DNA for the CDR3: TGTGCCAGCAGTTTAATCCAGGGGAAGACCACTGAAGCTTTCTTT. Residues: CASSLIQGKTTEAFF.

This clonotype was seen at least ten times. The rearrangement links TRBV20-1 to TRBJ2-7; 14 bases are shared with TRBD2. The CDR3 is 16 amino acids. Germline CDR1 is DFQATT and CDR2 is SNEGSKA (reference sequence). V gave up 6 bases and J gave up 4 bases; unmatched junction bases: 11. CDR3 in amino acids: CSAHPGTSGSGYEQYF. In DNA form, the CDR3 reads TGCAGTGCCCACCCCGGGACTAGCGGGAGCGGGTACGAGCAGTACTTC.

This clonotype was counted at least ten times. The gene calls are TRBV7-9 and TRBJ2-7; possibly TRBD2 for D (6 bases). Per the germline V gene, CDR1 is SEHNR and CDR2 is FQNEAQ (reference sequence). The CDR3 sequence is 14 residues long. V lost 5 bases and J lost 2, with 13 bases in between. This CDR3 reads CASSLWTTPYEQYF. CDR3 DNA sequence: TGTGCCAGCAGCCTCTGGACTACCCCCTACGAGCAGTACTTC. Full variable domain (outside the CDR3, taken from reference TRBV7-9 and TRBJ2-7): DTGVSQNPRHKITKRGQNVTFRCDPISEHNRLYWYRQTLGQGPEFLTYFQNEAQLEKSRLLSDRFSAERPKGSFSTLEIQRTEQGDSAMYLCASSLWTTPYEQYFGPGTRLTVT.

J is TRBJ2-1 and V is TRBV7-6; 9 bases are a match to TRBD2. The ends lost 1 base at V and 9 bases at J; junction bases unmatched: 13. Germline V gene sequence: CDR1 SGHVS, CDR2 FNYEAQ. This CDR3 has 17 residues. This CDR3 reads CASSLGGSGGHPGEQFF. For the CDR3, the DNA is TGTGCCAGCAGCTTAGGAGGTAGCGGGGGCCACCCTGGTGAGCAGTTCTTC.

This chain joins TRBV7-2 and TRBJ1-3; TRBD1 is a possible D gene (5 bases). Germline CDR1 reads SGHTA; CDR2 reads FQGNSA. The CDR3 covers 13 residues. The DNA of the CDR3 is TGTGTCACTCTTGGGACGTCCGGAAACACCATATATTTT. As protein: CVTLGTSGNTIYF.

This clonotype was seen at least ten times. The chain's CDR3 is CASGSGQGSYNSPLHF. CDR3 DNA sequence: TGTGCCAGCGGTTCCGGACAGGGTTCCTATAATTCACCCCTCCACTTT. The V call is TRBV6-6, the J call TRBJ1-6, with 8 bases lining up with TRBD1. After removal of 8 bases from V and 1 base from J, the junction contained 7 bases not matched to a gene. The CDR3 runs 16 residues. Germline V gene data show CDR1 as MNHNY and CDR2 as SVGAGI (reference sequence).

This clonotype came up many times. The gene calls are TRBV6-5 and TRBJ2-3, with D perhaps matching TRBD2 (6 bases). Trimming shortened V by 8 bases and J by 4 bases, and 13 bases separated the two germline ends. Germline CDR1 reads MNHEY; CDR2 reads SVGAGI. This CDR3 is built from 13 residues. As DNA, the CDR3 is TGTGCCAGCGGTGGCGGGGAGGCAGATACGCAGTATTTT. This sequence encodes CASGGGEADTQYF.